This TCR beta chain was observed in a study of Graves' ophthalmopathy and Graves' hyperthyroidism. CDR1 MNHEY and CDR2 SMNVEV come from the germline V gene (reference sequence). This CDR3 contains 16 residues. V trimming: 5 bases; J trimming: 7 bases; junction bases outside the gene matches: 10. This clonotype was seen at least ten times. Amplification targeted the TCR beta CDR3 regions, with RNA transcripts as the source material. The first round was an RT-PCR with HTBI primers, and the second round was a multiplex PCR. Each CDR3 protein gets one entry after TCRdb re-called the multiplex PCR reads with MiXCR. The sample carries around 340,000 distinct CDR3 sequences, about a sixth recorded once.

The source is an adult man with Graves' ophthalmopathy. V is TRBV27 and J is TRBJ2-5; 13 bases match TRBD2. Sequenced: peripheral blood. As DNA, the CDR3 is TGTGCCAGCAGTAAGGATCCGGGACTAGCGGGACGGACCCAGTACTTC. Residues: CASSKDPGLAGRTQYF.